This is a list of T cell receptor beta chains from one sample in a study of T cell responses to AZD1222 COVID-19 vaccine. Clones were read by immunoSEQ multiplex PCR, and TCRdb kept only the in-frame ones, dropping some. This sample has over 120,000 clones; 70% to 90% occur once, and the top ten carry more than 7%. Sequences were derived from peripheral blood, sampled on day 0 of AZD1222 vaccination. Receptors were obtained from an adult in good health. Both conserved end residues are part of each CDR3. The order of the fields is V gene, J gene, clone size, D gene, CDR3 protein, CDR3 DNA. A D gene is named only where the DNA matches it firmly. Size values are once, few and many counts, or a class for expanded clones, and some rows have none.

v_gene: TRBV6-5; j_gene: TRBJ2-7; abundance: once; d_gene: TRBD1; CDR3aa: CASRGTGYYEQYF; CDR3nt: TGTGCCAGCAGGGGGACAGGGTACTACGAGCAGTACTTC
v_gene: TRBV30; j_gene: TRBJ1-1; abundance: .; d_gene: .; CDR3aa: CAWSVLVGETEAFF; CDR3nt: TGTGCCTGGAGTGTACTGGTTGGGGAAACTGAAGCTTTCTTT
v_gene: TRBV7-9; j_gene: TRBJ2-7; abundance: once; d_gene: TRBD2; CDR3aa: CASSGGTSGGDYEQYF; CDR3nt: TGTGCCAGCAGCGGGGGGACTAGCGGGGGTGACTACGAGCAGTACTTC
v_gene: TRBV5-1; j_gene: TRBJ1-1; abundance: .; d_gene: .; CDR3aa: CASSLTGGNTEAFF; CDR3nt: TGCGCCAGCAGCTTGACAGGAGGGAACACTGAAGCTTTCTTT
v_gene: TRBV18; j_gene: TRBJ2-6; abundance: .; d_gene: TRBD1; CDR3aa: CASSDRAGANVLTF; CDR3nt: TGTGCCAGCTCCGACAGGGCTGGGGCCAACGTCCTGACTTTC
v_gene: TRBV5-1; j_gene: TRBJ2-2; abundance: once; d_gene: .; CDR3aa: CASSLEGPGELFF; CDR3nt: TGCGCCAGCAGCTTGGAAGGCCCCGGGGAGCTGTTTTTT
v_gene: TRBV29-1; j_gene: TRBJ1-2; abundance: .; d_gene: .; CDR3aa: CSVWFERFGYTF; CDR3nt: TGCAGCGTTTGGTTCGAGCGTTTTGGCTACACCTTC
v_gene: TRBV19; j_gene: TRBJ1-1; abundance: .; d_gene: .; CDR3aa: CASSIGFGGLNTEAFF; CDR3nt: TGTGCCAGTAGTATAGGTTTCGGGGGACTGAACACTGAAGCTTTCTTT
v_gene: TRBV11-2; j_gene: TRBJ1-2; abundance: .; d_gene: .; CDR3aa: CASSLDATGTGGGYTF; CDR3nt: TGTGCCAGCAGCTTAGACGCTACCGGGACGGGCGGGGGCTACACCTTC
v_gene: TRBV6-5; j_gene: TRBJ1-5; abundance: .; d_gene: .; CDR3aa: CASSYSGSNQPQHF; CDR3nt: TGTGCCAGCAGTTACTCGGGGAGCAATCAGCCCCAGCATTTT
v_gene: TRBV5-6; j_gene: TRBJ1-5; abundance: .; d_gene: .; CDR3aa: CASRARGSNQPQHF; CDR3nt: TGTGCCAGCAGGGCCCGGGGTAGCAATCAGCCCCAGCATTTT
v_gene: TRBV27; j_gene: TRBJ2-7; abundance: once; d_gene: .; CDR3aa: CASSFLNTGTSEQYF; CDR3nt: TGTGCCAGCAGTTTCTTGAACACAGGTACCTCCGAGCAGTACTTC
v_gene: TRBV24-1; j_gene: TRBJ2-3; abundance: .; d_gene: .; CDR3aa: CATSDAGQYTDTQYF; CDR3nt: TGTGCCACCAGTGATGCCGGACAGTATACAGATACGCAGTATTTT
v_gene: TRBV27; j_gene: TRBJ2-1; abundance: .; d_gene: TRBD2; CDR3aa: CASRITSGTAYNEQFF; CDR3nt: TGTGCCAGCAGAATCACAAGCGGGACTGCCTACAATGAGCAGTTCTTC
v_gene: TRBV6-4; j_gene: TRBJ2-3; abundance: .; d_gene: .; CDR3aa: CASREAVGDTQYF; CDR3nt: TGTGCCAGCAGAGAAGCCGTGGGGGATACGCAGTATTTT
v_gene: TRBV3-1/TRBV3-2; j_gene: TRBJ2-1; abundance: .; d_gene: .; CDR3aa: CASSPTTSSYNEQFF; CDR3nt: TGTGCCAGCAGCCCCACTACGAGCTCCTACAATGAGCAGTTCTTC
v_gene: TRBV6-6; j_gene: TRBJ1-3; abundance: once; d_gene: .; CDR3aa: CASIPTGRPGNTIYF; CDR3nt: TGTGCCAGCATCCCTACAGGGCGCCCTGGAAACACCATATATTTT
v_gene: TRBV12-3/TRBV12-4; j_gene: TRBJ1-6; abundance: once; d_gene: .; CDR3aa: CASSATGNSPLHF; CDR3nt: TGTGCCAGCAGCGCCACGGGCAATTCACCCCTCCACTTT
v_gene: TRBV7-9; j_gene: TRBJ2-1; abundance: once; d_gene: TRBD1; CDR3aa: CASRPPGQVHEQFF; CDR3nt: TGTGCCAGCAGACCCCCGGGACAGGTCCATGAGCAGTTCTTC
v_gene: TRBV2; j_gene: TRBJ1-5; abundance: once; d_gene: .; CDR3aa: CASTLGGGVDGQPQHF; CDR3nt: TGTGCCAGCACCCTAGGGGGAGGGGTAGATGGACAGCCCCAGCATTTT
v_gene: TRBV19; j_gene: TRBJ1-1; abundance: .; d_gene: .; CDR3aa: CASRDVGDTEAFF; CDR3nt: TGTGCCAGTAGGGATGTGGGGGACACTGAAGCTTTCTTT
v_gene: TRBV6-5; j_gene: TRBJ1-1; abundance: once; d_gene: TRBD1; CDR3aa: CASRPTGGTEAFF; CDR3nt: TGTGCCAGCAGACCTACAGGGGGCACTGAAGCTTTCTTT
v_gene: TRBV11-2; j_gene: TRBJ1-1; abundance: .; d_gene: .; CDR3aa: CASRHPGRTEAFF; CDR3nt: TGTGCCAGCCGCCATCCGGGGAGGACTGAAGCTTTCTTT
v_gene: TRBV27; j_gene: TRBJ1-1; abundance: .; d_gene: .; CDR3aa: CASSLSVSTEAFF; CDR3nt: TGTGCCAGCAGTTTATCAGTGAGCACTGAAGCTTTCTTT
v_gene: TRBV6-5; j_gene: TRBJ2-3; abundance: .; d_gene: TRBD1; CDR3aa: CASRTGGVDTQYF; CDR3nt: TGTGCCAGTCGGACAGGGGGCGTAGATACGCAGTATTTT
v_gene: TRBV10-3; j_gene: TRBJ1-6; abundance: .; d_gene: .; CDR3aa: CATGGRGDGSPLHF; CDR3nt: TGTGCCACAGGTGGTAGGGGGGACGGGTCACCCCTCCACTTT
v_gene: TRBV28; j_gene: TRBJ2-2; abundance: .; d_gene: .; CDR3aa: CASSPGSTNTGELFF; CDR3nt: TGTGCCAGCAGTCCCGGGTCCACGAACACCGGGGAGCTGTTTTTT
v_gene: TRBV27; j_gene: TRBJ2-3; abundance: .; d_gene: .; CDR3aa: CASSSGAWGSDTQYF; CDR3nt: TGTGCCAGCAGCTCGGGAGCCTGGGGGTCAGATACGCAGTATTTT
v_gene: TRBV10-2; j_gene: TRBJ1-2; abundance: .; d_gene: TRBD1; CDR3aa: CASSVDRAYGYTF; CDR3nt: TGCGCCAGCAGTGTGGACAGGGCTTATGGCTACACCTTC
v_gene: TRBV4-1; j_gene: TRBJ2-2; abundance: .; d_gene: TRBD2; CDR3aa: CASSQEVLAGGTGELFF; CDR3nt: TGCGCCAGCAGCCAAGAAGTGCTAGCGGGGGGCACCGGGGAGCTGTTTTTT
v_gene: TRBV6-6; j_gene: TRBJ1-6; abundance: .; d_gene: .; CDR3aa: CASSSEHSYNSPLHF; CDR3nt: TGTGCCAGCAGCTCGGAACATTCCTATAATTCACCCCTCCACTTT
v_gene: TRBV27; j_gene: TRBJ2-5; abundance: .; d_gene: TRBD1; CDR3aa: CASSSRGTGAGETQYF; CDR3nt: TGTGCCAGCAGTTCCCGCGGGACAGGGGCGGGAGAGACCCAGTACTTC
v_gene: TRBV5-4; j_gene: TRBJ2-3; abundance: .; d_gene: .; CDR3aa: CASTRWGGATDTQYF; CDR3nt: TGTGCCAGCACTCGGTGGGGAGGAGCCACGGATACGCAGTATTTT
v_gene: TRBV2; j_gene: TRBJ1-2; abundance: .; d_gene: .; CDR3aa: CASSEVQLVYGYTF; CDR3nt: TGTGCCAGCAGTGAGGTACAGCTAGTCTATGGCTACACCTTC
v_gene: TRBV6-6; j_gene: TRBJ2-2; abundance: .; d_gene: TRBD1; CDR3aa: CASSPADRGGTGELFF; CDR3nt: TGTGCCAGCAGTCCTGCGGACAGGGGAGGCACCGGGGAGCTGTTTTTT
v_gene: TRBV2; j_gene: TRBJ2-3; abundance: .; d_gene: .; CDR3aa: CASSEVVTPTDTQYF; CDR3nt: TGTGCCAGCAGTGAGGTTGTGACCCCAACAGATACGCAGTATTTT
v_gene: TRBV30; j_gene: TRBJ1-5; abundance: .; d_gene: .; CDR3aa: CASRGGGIGQPQHF; CDR3nt: TGTGCCAGCCGGGGGGGAGGCATCGGTCAGCCCCAGCATTTT
v_gene: TRBV21-1; j_gene: TRBJ2-3; abundance: .; d_gene: .; CDR3aa: CASSPRPGLAGLTSNLRDTQYF; CDR3nt: TGTGCCAGCAGCCCTCGCCCCGGACTAGCGGGACTCACCTCTAACCTACGGGATACGCAGTATTTT
v_gene: TRBV7-6; j_gene: TRBJ2-1; abundance: .; d_gene: TRBD2; CDR3aa: CASSFRTSGKTNNEQFF; CDR3nt: TGTGCCAGCAGCTTTCGGACTAGCGGGAAAACAAACAATGAGCAGTTCTTC
v_gene: TRBV12-5; j_gene: TRBJ2-3; abundance: .; d_gene: TRBD1; CDR3aa: CASGPQGADTQYF; CDR3nt: TGTGCTAGTGGTCCACAGGGGGCAGATACGCAGTATTTT
v_gene: TRBV6-5; j_gene: TRBJ1-1; abundance: .; d_gene: .; CDR3aa: CASSYLQGTEAFF; CDR3nt: TGTGCCAGCAGTTACTTGCAGGGCACTGAAGCTTTCTTT
v_gene: TRBV5-4; j_gene: TRBJ2-1; abundance: .; d_gene: .; CDR3aa: CASSLTGSQEQFF; CDR3nt: TGTGCCAGCAGCTTGACCGGGTCTCAGGAGCAGTTCTTC
v_gene: TRBV2; j_gene: TRBJ2-7; abundance: .; d_gene: .; CDR3aa: CASSDSSYEQYF; CDR3nt: TGTGCCAGCAGTGACAGCTCCTACGAGCAGTACTTC
v_gene: TRBV5-1; j_gene: TRBJ2-5; abundance: .; d_gene: .; CDR3aa: CASSVRSEETQYF; CDR3nt: TGCGCCAGCAGCGTACGAAGTGAGGAGACCCAGTACTTC
v_gene: TRBV10-3; j_gene: TRBJ1-2; abundance: .; d_gene: TRBD1; CDR3aa: CANGQGSPYYGYTF; CDR3nt: TGTGCCAACGGACAGGGGTCCCCTTACTATGGCTACACCTTC
v_gene: TRBV27; j_gene: TRBJ1-1; abundance: .; d_gene: TRBD1; CDR3aa: CASSSRLDRDRNTEAFF; CDR3nt: TGTGCCAGCAGTTCCCGGCTGGACCGGGACAGAAACACTGAAGCTTTCTTT
v_gene: TRBV4-1; j_gene: TRBJ1-6; abundance: .; d_gene: TRBD1; CDR3aa: CASSQEGTGLSPLHF; CDR3nt: TGCGCCAGCAGCCAAGAGGGGACAGGGCTTTCACCCCTCCACTTT
v_gene: TRBV11-3; j_gene: TRBJ1-3; abundance: .; d_gene: TRBD1; CDR3aa: CASSLGLGEGATGNTIYF; CDR3nt: TGTGCCAGCAGCCTGGGACTCGGCGAGGGGGCTACTGGAAACACCATATATTTT
v_gene: TRBV15; j_gene: TRBJ2-1; abundance: once; d_gene: .; CDR3aa: CATSRQLQSQGYNEQFF; CDR3nt: TGTGCCACCAGCAGACAATTACAAAGTCAGGGGTACAATGAGCAGTTCTTC
v_gene: TRBV27; j_gene: TRBJ2-1; abundance: .; d_gene: TRBD1; CDR3aa: CASSLIRQGALLRSENEQFF; CDR3nt: TGTGCCAGCAGTTTAATTCGACAGGGGGCCTTATTGCGTTCCGAAAATGAGCAGTTCTTC
v_gene: TRBV14; j_gene: TRBJ1-1; abundance: .; d_gene: .; CDR3aa: CASSQVGAPEAFF; CDR3nt: TGTGCCAGCAGCCAAGTCGGGGCTCCTGAAGCTTTCTTT
v_gene: TRBV30; j_gene: TRBJ1-1; abundance: .; d_gene: .; CDR3aa: CAWSVLEGKAFF; CDR3nt: TGTGCCTGGAGTGTATTAGAGGGCAAAGCTTTCTTT
v_gene: TRBV25-1; j_gene: TRBJ1-1; abundance: .; d_gene: .; CDR3aa: CASSTPGLVTEAFF; CDR3nt: TGTGCCAGCAGCACCCCAGGCCTGGTCACTGAAGCTTTCTTT
v_gene: TRBV4-1; j_gene: TRBJ2-3; abundance: .; d_gene: .; CDR3aa: CASSQAGSTDTQYF; CDR3nt: TGCGCCAGCAGCCAAGCGGGAAGCACAGATACGCAGTATTTT